This T cell receptor (beta chain) originates from a study of cytomegalovirus exposure and HLA in healthy donors. Germline CDR1 is MNHEY and CDR2 is SMNVEV (reference sequence). V was clipped by 0 bases and J by 8 bases, with 12 bases between them. The CDR3 runs 14 residues. This clone was detected only once. Its antigen remains unknown. Broader study findings: Presence/absence analyses assumed roughly uniform sequencing depth across donors, which may not hold. Upon later analysis, HLA-associated TCR beta chains proved more clonally expanded than other, equally common chains.

Use of 60 Vbeta and 13 Jbeta primers characterized the PCR. The table came from immunoSEQ multiplex PCR; TCRdb's copy has only in-frame clones and leaves some out. The table includes some 130,000 clones, 60% to 80% detected once. This rearrangement joins TRBV27 to TRBJ2-3, with a possible D match to TRBD2 (6 bases). Sequencing used PBMCs. The TCR originated in a male donor in good health and CMV-seronegative. CDR3: CASSLSTAGGTQYF. Written as DNA, the CDR3 is TGTGCCAGCAGTTTATCGACGGCCGGGGGTACGCAGTATTTT.